This TCR beta chain was captured by sequencing in a study of cytomegalovirus exposure and HLA in healthy donors. Overall study: HLA-typed donors contributed around 85 million unique TCRs, which were held in an early data release. Overall study findings and caveats: The study listed approximately 170 cytomegalovirus-associated TCR beta chains. Within an earlier analysis, most TCR beta V segments proved productive either about 90% or about 30% of the time.

The PCR contained 60 Vbeta and 13 Jbeta primers. Libraries were prepared by immunoSEQ multiplex PCR; TCRdb keeps only in-frame clonotypes and omits some of them. The top ten clones hold about 1.7% of a sample with about 200,000 clones, about four fifths of them seen once. Germline V gene sequence: CDR1 MDHEN, CDR2 SYDVKM. Losses at the gene ends were 5 bases for V and 13 bases for J; bases not matched to a gene: 11. The CDR3 contains 13 residues. Note on this clone: Its antigen is currently unknown.

The clonotype was recovered from a woman between 18 and 30 years old in good health and CMV-seronegative. The chain combines TRBV28 with TRBJ2-7; 10 bases align to TRBD2. Sequencing was carried out using PBMCs. The CDR3 sequence is CASSLLAGVRGYF. DNA of the CDR3: TGTGCCAGCAGTCTCCTAGCGGGAGTGCGAGGATACTTC.